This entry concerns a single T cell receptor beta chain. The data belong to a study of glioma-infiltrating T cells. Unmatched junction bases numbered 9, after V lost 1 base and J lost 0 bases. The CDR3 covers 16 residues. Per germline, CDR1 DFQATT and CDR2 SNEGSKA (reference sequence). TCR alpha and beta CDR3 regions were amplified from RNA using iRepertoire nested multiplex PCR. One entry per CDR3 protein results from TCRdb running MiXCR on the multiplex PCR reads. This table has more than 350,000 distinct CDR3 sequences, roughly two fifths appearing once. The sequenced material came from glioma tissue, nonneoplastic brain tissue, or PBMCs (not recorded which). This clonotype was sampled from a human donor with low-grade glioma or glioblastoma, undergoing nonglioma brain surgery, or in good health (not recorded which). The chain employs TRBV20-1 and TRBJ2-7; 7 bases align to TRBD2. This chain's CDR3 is CSARATSSGSSYEQYF. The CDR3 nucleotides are TGCAGTGCTAGAGCCACTTCTAGCGGAAGCTCCTACGAGCAGTACTTC.